Listed here are 27 T cell receptor beta chains from one sample, sequenced in a study of CD4 T cells in relation to SARS-CoV-2 and coronaviruses. Produced via immunoSEQ multiplex PCR; TCRdb's table is partial and in-frame only. The sample holds about 56,000 clones; just over 90% are singletons and the top ten take about 0.4%. What was sequenced was naive CD4+ T cells from PBMCs. Sample subset: naive CD4+ T cells isolated by negative enrichment. These receptors came from an adult with COVID-19.

This clone was found a few times. This chain links TRBV7-9 with TRBJ2-7; D might be TRBD1 or TRBD2, each matching 6 bases. Germline V CDR1 and CDR2: SEHNR, FQNEAQ (reference sequence). The CDR3 consists of 14 residues. V dropped 1 base and J dropped 3 bases, with 10 bases sitting between them. The CDR3 DNA sequence: TGTGCCAGCAGCTTAGAGGGGGGAGGCTACGAGCAGTACTTC. Translation: CASSLEGGGYEQYF.

This clone appeared once. V and J are TRBV9 and TRBJ1-2; 11 nucleotides agree with TRBD1. CDR3 size: 16 residues. Germline CDR1 and CDR2: SGDLS and YYNGEE. Losses at the gene ends were 4 bases for V and 3 bases for J; bases not matched to a gene: 8. The CDR3 DNA sequence: TGTGCCAGCAGCTCAGGACAGGGGGCGCGTGACTATGGCTACACCTTC. This codes for CASSSGQGARDYGYTF.

The rearrangement links TRBV19 to TRBJ2-7; TRBD2 agrees at 10 bases. V trimming: 5 bases; J trimming: 4 bases; junction bases outside the gene matches: 11. The CDR3 runs to 16 residues. CDR1 is LNHDA and CDR2 is SQIVND in the germline V gene (reference sequence). CDR3 coding DNA: TGTGCCAGTAGTGCCACCCCTTCGACTAGCGGGTACGAGCAGTACTTC. Translating it yields CASSATPSTSGYEQYF.

CDR3 sequence reads: CASSLAQSTDTQYF. Written as DNA, the CDR3 is TGTGCCAGCAGCTTGGCCCAGAGCACAGATACGCAGTATTTT. This sequence joins TRBV5-5 and TRBJ2-3; D is undetermined. CDR3 length: 14 residues. V was cut by 0 bases and J by 0 bases, with 5 bases left in between. CDR1 SGHKS and CDR2 YYEKEE come from the germline V gene (reference sequence). Full variable domain (missing parts from reference TRBV5-5 and TRBJ2-3): DAGVTQSPTHLIKTRGQQVTLRCSPISGHKSVSWYQQVLGQGPQFIFQYYEKEERGRGNFPDRFSARQFPNYSSELNVNALLLGDSALYLCASSLAQSTDTQYFGPGTRLTVL.

This chain joins TRBV7-2 and TRBJ2-1, with D possibly being TRBD2 (5 bases). V was shortened by 5 bases and J by 10 bases, with 9 bases between the two germline ends. The CDR3 is 11 amino acids. Germline V gene data show CDR1 as SGHTA and CDR2 as FQGNSA. The CDR3: CASSRRGEQFF. The CDR3, as DNA: TGTGCCAGCAGCCGTCGAGGGGAGCAGTTCTTC.

This rearrangement joins TRBV18 to TRBJ1-2; D is unclear. V lost 3 bases to trimming and J lost 5 bases, with 16 bases between them. The CDR3 consists of 15 residues. CDR1 is KGHSH and CDR2 is LQKENI in the germline V gene. The chain's CDR3 is CASSPSGGRDYGYTF. CDR3 DNA sequence: TGTGCCAGCTCACCGTCCGGAGGGCGCGATTATGGCTACACCTTC.

V usage is TRBV10-3 and J usage is TRBJ2-7; no clear D gene. Germline CDR1 and CDR2: ENHRY and SYGVKD. The CDR3 length is 12 residues. V was cut by 3 bases and J by 5 bases, with 8 bases left in between. CDR3 DNA: TGTGCCATCAGTGACGGCGCAGACGAGCAGTACTTC. Translated: CAISDGADEQYF.

The J gene is TRBJ2-7, the V gene TRBV3-1 (or the pseudogene TRBV3-2); possibly TRBD1 or TRBD2 for D (5 bases each). CDR1 and CDR2 from the germline V gene are LGHDT and YNNKEL (reference sequence). Trimming left V 6 bases short and J 0 bases short, with 15 bases between. This CDR3 has 15 residues. The CDR3 DNA reads as TGTGCCAGCAGGAGGGAAACAGGCAGCTCCTACGAGCAGTACTTC. Residues: CASRRETGSSYEQYF.

The chain has TRBV7-2 and TRBJ2-7, with 13 nucleotides matching TRBD2. Germline CDR1 SGHTA, CDR2 FQGNSA. There are 15 residues in the CDR3. Trimming cost V 6 bases and J 5 bases; bases outside gene matches: 7. The CDR3 sequence: CASSTSGRAGHEQYF. The CDR3 DNA follows: TGTGCCAGCAGTACTAGCGGGAGGGCAGGGCACGAGCAGTACTTC.

The chain links TRBV5-1 to TRBJ2-3; D gene uncertain. CDR3 size: 12 residues. V was trimmed by 0 bases and J by 6 bases, leaving 5 bases between them. CDR1 and CDR2 (germline): SGHRS, YFSETQ. CDR3 sequence (DNA): TGCGCCAGCAGCTTGGCCCGGGATACGCAGTATTTT. Its translation is CASSLARDTQYF.

The chain couples TRBV28 to TRBJ2-7; D gene ambiguous. Trimming took off 6 bases at V and 5 bases at J, with 17 bases between the two ends. The CDR3 runs to 14 residues. CDR1 is MDHEN and CDR2 is SYDVKM in the germline V gene. DNA of the CDR3: TGTGCCAGCAGCCCCTTTCAAGGGCCCCACGAGCAGTACTTC. Amino acid sequence: CASSPFQGPHEQYF.

The V call is TRBV6-5, the J call TRBJ1-6; possibly TRBD1 for D (5 bases). Germline V lookup: CDR1 MNHEY, CDR2 SVGAGI. V was pared by 6 bases and J by 7 bases, with 7 bases between. This CDR3 has 12 residues. CDR3 protein: CASRRQNSPLHF. The CDR3 DNA follows: TGTGCCAGCAGGCGACAGAATTCACCCCTCCACTTT.

The V and J genes are TRBV7-9 and TRBJ2-3, with D hard to call. V lost 1 base to trimming and J lost 3 bases, with 14 bases between them. Germline V gives CDR1 SEHNR, CDR2 FQNEAQ (reference sequence). The CDR3 consists of 16 residues. Here the CDR3 reads CASSLENQATTDTQYF. DNA of the CDR3: TGTGCCAGCAGCTTAGAGAATCAGGCAACAACAGATACGCAGTATTTT.

The chain uses TRBV5-1 and TRBJ2-3, with D perhaps matching TRBD1 (5 bases). CDR1 is SGHRS and CDR2 is YFSETQ in the germline V gene. V lost 7 bases and J lost 4, with 16 bases in between. CDR3 length: 14 amino acids. The CDR3 region has the DNA TGCGCCAGCTACCTCCAGGGAACCTCAGATACGCAGTATTTT. Translating it yields CASYLQGTSDTQYF.

V is TRBV28 and J is TRBJ2-3; 9 bases are a match to TRBD2. This CDR3 comprises 15 residues. Germline-derived CDR1 and CDR2 are MDHEN and SYDVKM. The ends lost 7 bases at V and 4 bases at J; junction bases unmatched: 9. The CDR3 loop reads CASTAAGTSPDTQYF. In DNA, the CDR3 is TGTGCCAGCACTGCGGCAGGGACTAGCCCAGATACGCAGTATTTT.

This sequence joins TRBV10-3 and TRBJ2-5; D unclear. Trimming stripped 4 bases from V and 2 bases from J, with 8 bases between. Germline V gene sequence: CDR1 ENHRY, CDR2 SYGVKD. CDR3 length: 13 amino acids. CDR3 coding DNA: TGTGCCATCAGTGTGAGAATTCAAGAGACCCAGTACTTC. Its protein is CAISVRIQETQYF.

The V and J genes are TRBV28 and TRBJ1-5, with 9 bases fitting TRBD1. This CDR3 has 16 amino acids. The germline CDR1 and CDR2 sequences are MDHEN and SYDVKM. The V and J ends lost 6 bases and 0 bases, in that order; junction bases with no gene match: 6. The CDR3 DNA follows: TGTGCCAGCAGCCCGGACAGGGGAATTAGCAATCAGCCCCAGCATTTT. This gives the protein CASSPDRGISNQPQHF.

The chain uses TRBV5-1 and TRBJ2-5; 9 bases fit TRBD2. The length of the CDR3 is 15 residues. Germline trimming cut 4 bases from V and 5 bases from J; bases unmatched to any gene: 9. Germline CDR1 is SGHRS and CDR2 is YFSETQ. In nucleotides, the CDR3 is TGCGCCAGCAGCGCGGGAGGGTCGGATTCGGAGACCCAGTACTTC. Amino acid sequence: CASSAGGSDSETQYF.

There are a few counts of this clone. The chain combines TRBV4-3 with TRBJ1-2; D gene uncertain. Germline CDR1 LGHNA, CDR2 YSLEER. Trimming left V 4 bases short and J 2 bases short, with 11 bases between. There are 14 residues in the CDR3. CDR3 amino acids: CASSPSRHNYGYTF. The CDR3 DNA reads TGCGCCAGCAGCCCCAGCCGGCACAACTATGGCTACACCTTC.

V is TRBV18 and J is TRBJ2-7, with 8 bases that match TRBD1. Germline V gene data show CDR1 as KGHSH and CDR2 as LQKENI. The CDR3 extends over 16 amino acids. V dropped 3 bases and J dropped 0; count of bases not matched to a gene: 7. The CDR3 loop is CASSPPGQGISYEQYF. CDR3 coding DNA: TGTGCCAGCTCACCCCCCGGACAGGGCATCTCCTACGAGCAGTACTTC.

The J gene is TRBJ2-1, the V gene TRBV30, with TRBD2 matching 7 bases. J lost 8 bases, V lost 2 bases, and 18 bases had no gene match. Germline CDR1 GTSNPN, CDR2 SVGIG (reference sequence). The CDR3 contains 17 residues. Here the CDR3 DNA reads TGTGCCTGGAGTAACCCCCCCCCTAGCGGAGTCTTCGATGAGCAGTTCTTC. Translating it yields CAWSNPPPSGVFDEQFF.

CDR3 nucleotides: TGTGCCAGCAGCCAAGCGACGGGGGGGGGTGAGCAGTTCTTC. Amino acids: CASSQATGGGEQFF. V and J are TRBV3-1 (or the pseudogene TRBV3-2) and TRBJ2-1; 8 bases agree with TRBD2. The V and J ends lost 1 base and 9 bases, in that order; junction bases with no gene match: 5. CDR1 LGHDT and CDR2 YNNKEL come from the germline V gene (reference sequence). The CDR3 sequence is 14 residues long.

This chain joins TRBV5-4 and TRBJ2-1, with 7 positions matching TRBD2. In germline, CDR1 is SGHNT, CDR2 YYREEE (reference sequence). J gave up 0 bases and V 4 bases, and 4 bases lay outside the gene matches. CDR3 length: 15 residues. The CDR3 is CASSRGGDSYNEQFF. CDR3 coding DNA: TGTGCCAGCAGCCGTGGGGGGGACTCCTACAATGAGCAGTTCTTC.

The chain is built from TRBV27 and TRBJ1-2, with unresolved D. The CDR3 contains 13 residues. CDR1 is MNHEY, CDR2 SMNVEV, per germline (reference sequence). V was cut by 3 bases and J by 0 bases, with 5 bases left in between. Here the CDR3 reads CASSFRANYGYTF. The CDR3 nucleotides read TGTGCCAGCAGTTTTCGGGCTAACTATGGCTACACCTTC.

The V call is TRBV6-5, the J call TRBJ2-2; 7 bases match TRBD2. The germline V gene encodes CDR1 MNHEY and CDR2 SVGAGI. The CDR3 is made up of 14 amino acids. Trimming at V came to 8 bases and at J to 0 bases, leaving 3 bases not matched to a gene. DNA for the CDR3: TGTGCCAGCGGGGAGGGTCCGAACACCGGGGAGCTGTTTTTT. Its protein is CASGEGPNTGELFF.

The rearrangement joins TRBV6-2 or TRBV6-3 to TRBJ2-3; 11 bases agree with TRBD2. The junction had 4 bases not matched to a gene; V was cut back by 2 bases and J by 9 bases. The germline V gene has CDR1 MNHEY and CDR2 SVGEGT. The CDR3 length is 14 residues. DNA for the CDR3: TGTGCCAGCAGTTACGTAGCGGGAGGGCGGACGCAGTATTTT. This gives the protein CASSYVAGGRTQYF.

This clone was detected only a few times. This sequence joins TRBV11-3 and TRBJ2-7, with 10 bases fitting TRBD2. The germline V gene encodes CDR1 SGHNT and CDR2 YENEEA. V was clipped by 5 bases and J by 7 bases; unmatched bases: 11. The CDR3 loop spans 15 amino acids. The CDR3 DNA reads as TGTGCCAGCAGCGATCCGGGACTAGCGTCCGGGGAGCAGTACTTC. It is translated as CASSDPGLASGEQYF.